One sample yielded the 4 T cell receptor beta chains listed below, sequenced in a study of blood T cell repertoires in COVID-19. Repertoires were generated with immunoSEQ multiplex PCR, while TCRdb's copy carries only in-frame clones and drops some. The sample carries 150,000 to 200,000 clones, around 83% recorded once. The sequencing input was peripheral blood. These receptors were collected from an elderly woman in a cohort sampled during active or convalescent COVID-19.

This chain connects TRBV3-1 (or the pseudogene TRBV3-2) to TRBJ1-1; D unresolved. Germline V lookup: CDR1 LGHDT, CDR2 YNNKEL (reference sequence). Trimming took 4 bases from V and 5 from J, leaving 8 bases between them. This CDR3 is 12 amino acids long. This chain's CDR3 is CASSRQETEAFF. The DNA for the CDR3 is TGTGCCAGCAGCCGTCAAGAGACTGAAGCTTTCTTT.

This clone was found once. J is TRBJ1-2 and V is TRBV10-2, with TRBD1 matching over 9 bases. The CDR3 is made up of 14 amino acids. The V and J ends lost 6 bases and 8 bases, in that order; junction bases with no gene match: 10. The germline V gene has CDR1 WSHSY and CDR2 SAAADI. The DNA for the CDR3 is TGCGCCAGCAGAACAACAGGGGGCGCCGGAGGCTACACCTTC. Its protein is CASRTTGGAGGYTF.

The chain links TRBV6-1 to TRBJ1-2; the D is unclear. The CDR3 consists of 17 residues. Trimming took off 0 bases at V and 5 bases at J, with 19 bases between the two ends. Germline values: CDR1 MNHNS, CDR2 SASEGT. The CDR3 protein is CASSEAILETSDYGYTF. The CDR3 coding sequence is TGTGCCAGCAGTGAAGCTATTTTGGAGACTTCTGATTATGGCTACACCTTC.

The chain combines TRBV7-2 with TRBJ2-5; D may be TRBD2 (6 bases). V was pared by 0 bases and J by 5 bases, with 10 bases between. CDR1 SGHTA and CDR2 FQGNSA come from the germline V gene. The CDR3 is 14 amino acids. The CDR3 DNA sequence: TGTGCCAGCAGCTTAGCGTCAGGGAGGGAGACCCAGTACTTC. It yields the protein CASSLASGRETQYF.